These T cell receptor beta chains were read from a single sample in a study of human T cells and chemical hapten exposure. TCRdb recomputed calls from the RACE reads with MiXCR, one row per CDR3 protein. In the table there are about 120,000 distinct CDR3 sequences, over 10% of which are singletons. The specimen comprised whole blood, sampled in connection with sensitization to the hapten diphenylcyclopropenone (DPC). These receptors came from a woman in her fifties or sixties with alopecia areata. Some clones in this sample may be carry-over from other donors' samples. The CDR3 runs from the conserved cysteine through the conserved F or W. D genes are given only for firm matches. Part of the rows lack a size; the others show once, few, many or a class for expanded clones.

V gene,clone size,CDR3 length,D gene,J gene,CDR3 protein,CDR3 DNA
TRBV10-2,NA,12,NA,TRBJ1-4,CASKKDNEKLFF,TGCGCCAGCAAAAAGGATAATGAAAAACTGTTTTTT
TRBV27,many,15,TRBD2,TRBJ2-3,CASSFGTSGRDTQYF,TGTGCCAGCAGTTTCGGGACTAGCGGGAGAGATACGCAGTATTTT
TRBV7-2,many,17,TRBD2,TRBJ2-5,CASSLAAGGRRVETQYF,TGTGCCAGCAGCTTAGCGGCGGGGGGCCGGAGAGTAGAGACCCAGTACTTC
TRBV12-3/TRBV12-4,NA,16,NA,TRBJ1-5,CASSIEIRYSNQPQHF,TGTGCCAGCAGTATTGAAATCAGGTATAGCAATCAGCCCCAGCATTTT
TRBV6-4,NA,12,NA,TRBJ1-2,CASSDVQYGYTF,TGTGCCAGCAGTGACGTTCAGTATGGCTACACCTTC
TRBV11-2,many,17,TRBD2,TRBJ2-1,CASSGGLAGSFYNEQFF,TGTGCCAGCAGCGGAGGACTAGCGGGATCCTTCTACAATGAGCAGTTCTTC
TRBV28,many,12,NA,TRBJ2-7,CASSQPPGRQYF,TGTGCCAGCAGCCAACCCCCCGGGCGCCAGTACTTC
TRBV29-1,NA,12,TRBD1,TRBJ1-2,CSALTGSYGYTF,TGCAGCGCCCTGACAGGGAGCTATGGCTACACCTTC
TRBV7-6,NA,16,NA,TRBJ2-1,CTSSLGGRRSYNEQFF,TGTACCAGCAGCTTAGGGGGTCGTCGCTCCTACAATGAGCAGTTCTTC
TRBV7-6,many,14,NA,TRBJ1-1,CASSYTTGNTEAFF,TGTGCCAGCAGCTACACGACAGGGAACACTGAAGCTTTCTTT
TRBV11-2,NA,16,NA,TRBJ1-1,CASSLGGGRMNTEAFF,TGTGCCAGCAGCTTAGGGGGTGGGAGGATGAACACTGAAGCTTTCTTT
TRBV20-1,NA,11,NA,TRBJ2-7,CSARRSGEQYF,TGCAGTGCTCGGAGATCTGGTGAGCAGTACTTC
TRBV15,few,17,NA,TRBJ1-6,CATSRGDTSYYNSPLHF,TGTGCCACCAGCAGAGGTGACACCTCTTACTATAATTCACCCCTCCACTTT
TRBV9,few,15,TRBD1,TRBJ2-2,CASSLMGQATGELFF,TGTGCCAGCAGCTTGATGGGACAGGCCACCGGGGAGCTGTTTTTT
TRBV28,few,12,TRBD1,TRBJ2-7,CASSLDRVEQYF,TGTGCCAGCAGTCTGGACAGGGTCGAGCAGTACTTC
TRBV12-3/TRBV12-4,few,11,NA,TRBJ1-1,CASSRILEAFF,TGTGCCAGCAGTCGAATCCTTGAAGCTTTCTTT
TRBV6-5,few,11,NA,TRBJ2-3,CASSSAGTQYF,TGTGCCAGCAGTTCAGCGGGTACGCAGTATTTT